These 9 T cell receptor beta chains originate from one sample sequenced in a study of blood T cells in healthy people across ages. The use of a sample-barcoded 5' primer and a J-beta primer mix characterized a second PCR of roughly 7 to 12 cycles. TCRdb re-called the 5' RACE reads through MiXCR, storing one row per CDR3 protein. The table has approximately 820,000 distinct CDR3 sequences, around 43% seen once; the top ten hold about a fifth. Source material: blood. These receptors were obtained from a man aged 60 to 69 in good health.

This chain connects TRBV10-3 to TRBJ1-5; TRBD1 matches 9 bases. The V gene's germline CDR1 is ENHRY and CDR2 SYGVKD. The V and J ends lost 3 bases and 6 bases, in that order; junction bases with no gene match: 9. The CDR3 is 16 residues long. The chain's CDR3 is CAISDSPGQGGQPQHF. DNA for the CDR3: TGTGCCATCAGTGATTCACCGGGACAGGGCGGTCAGCCCCAGCATTTT.

This clonotype was observed a few times. The V and J genes are TRBV7-2 and TRBJ2-1; the D gene is possibly TRBD2 (6 bases). In germline, CDR1 is SGHTA, CDR2 FQGNSA. The CDR3 totals 16 residues. V shed 5 bases and J shed 0 bases, with 14 bases lying between them. In DNA, the CDR3 is TGTGCCAGCAGCCCGGACTATGAGAGCTCCTACAATGAGCAGTTCTTC. Encoded protein: CASSPDYESSYNEQFF.

This chain uses TRBV15 with TRBJ1-6; weak D call: TRBD1 (5 bases). The V end was cut by 0 bases, the J end by 10 bases, with 10 bases between. The CDR3 length is 14 residues. Germline V gene sequence: CDR1 LNHNV, CDR2 YYDKDF (reference sequence). The CDR3 coding sequence is TGTGCCACCAGCAGAGATCGGGGGTCGTCACCCCTCCACTTT. It yields the protein CATSRDRGSSPLHF.

This clonotype was found many times. The rearrangement joins TRBV15 to TRBJ2-7; D is tentatively TRBD1 or TRBD2 (6 bases each). V lost 0 bases, J lost 4 bases, and 13 bases lay in between. Germline CDR1 and CDR2: LNHNV and YYDKDF (reference sequence). The CDR3 spans 15 residues. The CDR3 DNA follows: TGTGCCACCAGCAGAGAACGGGGGCGGACTTACGAGCAGTACTTC. Protein: CATSRERGRTYEQYF.

Only one count was recorded for this clonotype. One end of the junction fails to match germline, which may point to a read error. The CDR3 here is CASSLSIAGGPSEQHF. CDR3 sequence (DNA): TGTGCCAGCAGTTTATCCATAGCGGGGGGCCCCTCCGAGCAGCACTTC. V usage is TRBV27 and J usage is TRBJ2-4; 10 nucleotides agree with TRBD2. This CDR3 is built from 16 residues. Per the germline V gene, CDR1 is MNHEY and CDR2 is SMNVEV (reference sequence).

The chain couples TRBV18 to TRBJ2-5; D tentatively reads TRBD1 or TRBD2 (5 bases each). The CDR3 sequence is 14 residues long. Germline CDR1 and CDR2: KGHSH and LQKENI. V was cut by 5 bases and J by 2 bases, with 12 bases left in between. The CDR3 region is CASSYRDGQETQYF. The CDR3 DNA reads as TGTGCCAGCTCATACCGGGACGGACAAGAGACCCAGTACTTC.

The gene calls are TRBV5-5 and TRBJ2-1, with 7 nucleotides matching TRBD2. V dropped 3 bases and J dropped 5; count of bases not matched to a gene: 8. In germline, CDR1 is SGHKS, CDR2 YYEKEE (reference sequence). CDR3 length: 15 amino acids. Here the CDR3 reads CASSWSGALDNEQFF. The CDR3 bases are TGTGCCAGCAGCTGGAGCGGGGCCCTCGACAATGAGCAGTTCTTC.

This sequence joins TRBV7-2 and TRBJ2-7; 8 bases match TRBD1. In germline, CDR1 is SGHTA, CDR2 FQGNSA. CDR3 length: 14 residues. Trimming cost V 3 bases and J 5 bases; bases outside gene matches: 6. The CDR3 DNA reads TGTGCCAGCAGCTTTGGACAGGGTGGCAACGAGCAGTACTTC. Protein: CASSFGQGGNEQYF.

This clonotype was found a few times. This chain uses TRBV27 with TRBJ2-1; D is possibly TRBD1 (5 bases). CDR1 is MNHEY and CDR2 is SMNVEV in the germline V gene (reference sequence). The CDR3 is 12 amino acids. Trimming removed 5 bases from V and 10 bases from J, with 12 bases in between. The CDR3 protein is CASSARTNEQFF. Written as DNA, the CDR3 is TGTGCCAGCAGTGCCCGGACAAACGAGCAGTTCTTC.